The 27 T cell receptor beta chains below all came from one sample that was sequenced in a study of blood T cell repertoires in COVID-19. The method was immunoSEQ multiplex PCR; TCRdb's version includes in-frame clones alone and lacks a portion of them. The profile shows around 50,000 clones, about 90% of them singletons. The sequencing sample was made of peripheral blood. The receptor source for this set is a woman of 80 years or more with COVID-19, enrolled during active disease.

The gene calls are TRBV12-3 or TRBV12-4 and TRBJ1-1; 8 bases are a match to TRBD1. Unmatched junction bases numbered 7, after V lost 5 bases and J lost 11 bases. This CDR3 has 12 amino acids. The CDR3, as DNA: TGTGCCAGCAGTGACAGGGGTTTGGGGGCTTTCTTT. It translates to CASSDRGLGAFF.

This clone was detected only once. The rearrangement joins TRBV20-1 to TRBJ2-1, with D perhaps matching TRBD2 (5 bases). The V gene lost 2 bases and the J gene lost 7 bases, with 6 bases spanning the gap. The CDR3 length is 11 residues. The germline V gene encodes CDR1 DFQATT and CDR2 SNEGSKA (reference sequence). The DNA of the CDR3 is TGCAGTGCTAGACCGGGGAATGAGCAGTTCTTC. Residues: CSARPGNEQFF.

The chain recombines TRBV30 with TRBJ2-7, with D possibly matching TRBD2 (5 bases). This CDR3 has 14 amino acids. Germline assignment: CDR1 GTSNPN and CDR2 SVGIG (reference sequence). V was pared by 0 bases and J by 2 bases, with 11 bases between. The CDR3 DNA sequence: TGTGCCTGGAGTGTAGGTCCCGGGACCTACGAGCAGTACTTC. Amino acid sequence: CAWSVGPGTYEQYF.

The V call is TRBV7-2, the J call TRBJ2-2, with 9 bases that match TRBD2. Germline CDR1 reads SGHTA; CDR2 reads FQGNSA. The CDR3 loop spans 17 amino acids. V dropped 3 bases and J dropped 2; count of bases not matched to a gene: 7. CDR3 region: CASSLEAGGFNTGELFF. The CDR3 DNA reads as TGTGCCAGCAGCTTGGAAGCGGGGGGCTTCAACACCGGGGAGCTGTTTTTT.

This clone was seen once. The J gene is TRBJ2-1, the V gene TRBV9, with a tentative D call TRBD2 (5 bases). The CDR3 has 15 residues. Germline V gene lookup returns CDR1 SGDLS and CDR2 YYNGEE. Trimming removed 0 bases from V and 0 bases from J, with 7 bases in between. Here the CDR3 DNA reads TGTGCCAGCAGCGTAGTGGGGAGCTCCTACAATGAGCAGTTCTTC. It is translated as CASSVVGSSYNEQFF.

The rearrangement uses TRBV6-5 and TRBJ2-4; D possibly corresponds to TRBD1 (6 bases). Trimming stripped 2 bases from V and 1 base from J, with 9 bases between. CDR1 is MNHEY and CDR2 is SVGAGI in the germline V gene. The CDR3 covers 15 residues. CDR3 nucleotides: TGTGCCAGCAGTTACGGGGGCGCGGCCAAAAACATTCAGTACTTC. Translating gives CASSYGGAAKNIQYF.

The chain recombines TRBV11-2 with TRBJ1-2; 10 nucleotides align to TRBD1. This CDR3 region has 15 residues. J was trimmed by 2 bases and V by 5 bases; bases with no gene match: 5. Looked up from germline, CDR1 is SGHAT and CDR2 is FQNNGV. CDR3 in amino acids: CASSSRDRGNYGYTF. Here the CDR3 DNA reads TGTGCCAGCAGCAGCCGGGACAGGGGAAACTATGGCTACACCTTC.

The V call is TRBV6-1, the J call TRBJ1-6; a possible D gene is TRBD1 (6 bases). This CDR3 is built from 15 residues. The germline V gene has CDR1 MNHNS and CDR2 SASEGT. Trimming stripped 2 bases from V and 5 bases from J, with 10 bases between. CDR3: CASSERGGDNSPLHF. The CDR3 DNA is TGTGCCAGCAGTGAACGAGGGGGGGATAATTCACCCCTCCACTTT.

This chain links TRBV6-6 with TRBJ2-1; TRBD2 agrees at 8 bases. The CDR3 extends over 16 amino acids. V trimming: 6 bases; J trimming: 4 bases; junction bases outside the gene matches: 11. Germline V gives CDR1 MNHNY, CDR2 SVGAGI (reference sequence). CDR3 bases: TGTGCCAGCAGGCGCCTTGGAGCGGGGGAGTACAATGAGCAGTTCTTC. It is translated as CASRRLGAGEYNEQFF.

CDR3 bases: TGTGCCAGCAGCCGGGGGACACAGGGTGGGCCTTTGGGCAATCAGCCCCAGCATTTT. Its translation is CASSRGTQGGPLGNQPQHF. The V call is TRBV3-1 (or the pseudogene TRBV3-2), the J call TRBJ1-5, with a tentative D call TRBD1 (6 bases). Germline V gene lookup returns CDR1 LGHDT and CDR2 YNNKEL (reference sequence). The V and J ends lost 4 bases and 2 bases respectively, with 24 bases between them. The CDR3 has 19 amino acids.

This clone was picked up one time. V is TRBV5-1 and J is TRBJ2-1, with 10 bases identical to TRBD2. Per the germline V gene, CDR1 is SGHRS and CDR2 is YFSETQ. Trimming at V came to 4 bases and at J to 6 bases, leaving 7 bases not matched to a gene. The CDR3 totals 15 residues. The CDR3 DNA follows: TGCGCCAGCAGCCCTTCTAGCGGGGGCCGCAATGAGCAGTTCTTC. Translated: CASSPSSGGRNEQFF.

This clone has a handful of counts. CDR3 loop: CATSREGRSNQPQHF. CDR3 coding DNA: TGTGCCACCAGCAGAGAAGGCAGGAGCAATCAGCCCCAGCATTTT. This chain connects TRBV15 to TRBJ1-5; D ambiguous. Germline lookup yields CDR1 LNHNV and CDR2 YYDKDF (reference sequence). V dropped 0 bases and J dropped 1 base, with 7 bases sitting between them. This CDR3 has 15 amino acids.

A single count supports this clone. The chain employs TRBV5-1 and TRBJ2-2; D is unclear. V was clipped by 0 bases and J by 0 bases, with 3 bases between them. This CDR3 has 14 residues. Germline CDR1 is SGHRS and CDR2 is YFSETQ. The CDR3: CASSLAANTGELFF. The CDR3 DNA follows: TGCGCCAGCAGCTTGGCGGCGAACACCGGGGAGCTGTTTTTT.

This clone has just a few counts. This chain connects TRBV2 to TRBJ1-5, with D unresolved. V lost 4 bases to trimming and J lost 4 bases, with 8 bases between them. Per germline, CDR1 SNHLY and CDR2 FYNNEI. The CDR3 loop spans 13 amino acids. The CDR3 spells CASSAEVNQPQHF. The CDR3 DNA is TGTGCCAGCAGTGCTGAGGTTAATCAGCCCCAGCATTTT.

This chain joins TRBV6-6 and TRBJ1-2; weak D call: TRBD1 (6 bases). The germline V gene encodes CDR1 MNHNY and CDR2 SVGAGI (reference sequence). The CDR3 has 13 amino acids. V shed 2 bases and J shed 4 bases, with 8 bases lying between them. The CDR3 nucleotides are TGTGCCAGCAGTTACCAGGGGTCCTATGGCTACACCTTC. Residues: CASSYQGSYGYTF.

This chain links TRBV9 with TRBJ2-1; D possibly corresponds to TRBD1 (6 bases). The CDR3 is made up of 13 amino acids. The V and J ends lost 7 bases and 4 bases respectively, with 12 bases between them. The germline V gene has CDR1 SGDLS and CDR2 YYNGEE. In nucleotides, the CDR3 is TGTGCCAGCGCTCAACAGGGTTACAATGAGCAGTTCTTC. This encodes CASAQQGYNEQFF.

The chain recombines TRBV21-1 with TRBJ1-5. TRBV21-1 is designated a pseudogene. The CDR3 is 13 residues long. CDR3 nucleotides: TGTGCCAGCAGCAAAGCGCTCGGGCAGCCCCAGCATTTT. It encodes CASSKALGQPQHF.

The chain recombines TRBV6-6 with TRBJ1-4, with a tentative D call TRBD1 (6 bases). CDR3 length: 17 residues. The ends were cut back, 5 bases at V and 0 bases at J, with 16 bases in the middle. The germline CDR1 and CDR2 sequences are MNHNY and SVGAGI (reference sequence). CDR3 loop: CASSPWGGAATNEKLFF. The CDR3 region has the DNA TGTGCCAGCAGTCCCTGGGGGGGGGCGGCAACTAATGAAAAACTGTTTTTT.

CDR3 in DNA: TGTGCCAGCAGGTTGAGTATACAGGGGATGAACACTGAAGCTTTCTTT. It translates to CASRLSIQGMNTEAFF. The chain recombines TRBV5-6 with TRBJ1-1, with 7 bases fitting TRBD1. The ends lost 5 bases at V and 0 bases at J; junction bases unmatched: 10. The CDR3 has 16 amino acids. CDR1 SGHDT and CDR2 YYEEEE come from the germline V gene.

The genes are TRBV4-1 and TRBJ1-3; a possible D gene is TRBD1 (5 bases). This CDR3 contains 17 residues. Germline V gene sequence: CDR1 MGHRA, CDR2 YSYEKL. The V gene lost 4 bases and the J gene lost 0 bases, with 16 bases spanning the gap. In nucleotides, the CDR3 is TGCGCCAGCAGCCCACCTCAGGGAGGGACCTCTGGAAACACCATATATTTT. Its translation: CASSPPQGGTSGNTIYF.

CDR3 coding DNA: TGTGCCAGCAGCTTAACGGGGGCTTGGGGTACTGAAGCTTTCTTT. This translates into CASSLTGAWGTEAFF. The V call is TRBV7-3, the J call TRBJ1-1, with D perhaps matching TRBD1 (6 bases). Looked up from germline, CDR1 is SGHTA and CDR2 is FQGTGA. The germline V and J ends were trimmed by 0 bases and 5 bases, with 13 bases remaining between them. The CDR3 sequence is 15 residues long.

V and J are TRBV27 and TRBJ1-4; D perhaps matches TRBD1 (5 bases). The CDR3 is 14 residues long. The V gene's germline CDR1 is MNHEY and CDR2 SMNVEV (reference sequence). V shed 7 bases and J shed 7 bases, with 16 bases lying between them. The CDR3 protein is CASTGGGVGEKLFF. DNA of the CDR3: TGTGCCAGCACTGGGGGGGGAGTAGGTGAAAAACTGTTTTTT.

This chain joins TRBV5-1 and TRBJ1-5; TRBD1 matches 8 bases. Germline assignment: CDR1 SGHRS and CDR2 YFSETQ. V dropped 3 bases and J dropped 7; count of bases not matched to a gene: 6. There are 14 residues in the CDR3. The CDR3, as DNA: TGCGCCAGCAGCTGGACAGGGCGAGAACAGCCCCAGCATTTT. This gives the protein CASSWTGREQPQHF.

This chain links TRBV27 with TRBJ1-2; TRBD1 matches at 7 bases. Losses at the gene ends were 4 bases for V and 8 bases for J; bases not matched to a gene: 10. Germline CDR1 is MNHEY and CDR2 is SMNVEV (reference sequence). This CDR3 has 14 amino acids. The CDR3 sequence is CASSSDRALPGYTF. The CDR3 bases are TGTGCCAGCAGTTCCGACAGGGCCCTACCCGGCTACACCTTC.

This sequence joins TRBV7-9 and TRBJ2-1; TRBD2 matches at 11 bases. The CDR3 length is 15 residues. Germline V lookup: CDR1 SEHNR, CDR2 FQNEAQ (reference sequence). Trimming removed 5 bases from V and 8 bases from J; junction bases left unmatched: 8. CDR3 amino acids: CASSPLAGGLDEQFF. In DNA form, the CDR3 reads TGTGCCAGCAGCCCCCTAGCGGGGGGCCTCGATGAGCAGTTCTTC.

The CDR3 is CASLLTDNSNQPQHF. The CDR3 bases are TGTGCCAGCCTTCTGACAGACAATAGCAATCAGCCCCAGCATTTT. The chain is built from TRBV18 and TRBJ1-5; possible D gene TRBD1, 5 bases. The V gene's germline CDR1 is KGHSH and CDR2 LQKENI. The length of the CDR3 is 15 residues. Trimming cost V 8 bases and J 0 bases, with 14 bases left between them. Full variable domain (missing parts from reference TRBV18 and TRBJ1-5): NAGVMQNPRHLVRRRGQEARLRCSPMKGHSHVYWYRQLPEEGLKFMVYLQKENIIDESGMPKERFSAEFPKEGPSILRIQQVVRGDSAAYFCASLLTDNSNQPQHFGDGTRLSIL.

This CDR3 reads CASSRMTGPGEKLFF. Written as DNA, the CDR3 is TGTGCCAGCAGTAGGATGACAGGGCCGGGTGAAAAACTGTTTTTT. V gene TRBV2 combines with J gene TRBJ1-4; 7 nucleotides agree with TRBD1. This CDR3 is built from 15 residues. J lost 7 bases, V lost 5 bases, and 10 bases had no gene match. Germline loops: CDR1 SNHLY, CDR2 FYNNEI.